A selection of T cell receptor beta chains follows, all from one sample in a study of cytomegalovirus exposure and HLA in healthy donors. Assay: immunoSEQ multiplex PCR; the TCRdb copy retains only in-frame clones and omits some. Its table records roughly 120,000 clones. Sequencing used PBMCs. All receptors come from a man aged 25-40 years in good health and CMV-seronegative. The CDR3 runs from the conserved cysteine through the conserved F or W. The D gene is left open where the match is weak.

>TRBJ1-5|TRBV30|TRBD1
TGTGCCTGGAGTCCAGGGACAGGGCCTCAGCCCCAGCATTTT
CAWSPGTGPQPQHF
>TRBJ1-2|TRBV6-1|.
TGTGCCAGCAGTGCCGTGGTGAGACAGAAGGATGGCTACACCTTC
CASSAVVRQKDGYTF
>TRBJ1-3|TRBV6-1|TRBD1
TGTGCCAGCAGTGACTCGACAGGGGCTGGAAACACCATATATTTT
CASSDSTGAGNTIYF
>TRBJ2-2|TRBV4-1|.
TGCGCCAGCAGCCACCTGACGGGACATAGGAACACCGGGGAGCTGTTTTTT
CASSHLTGHRNTGELFF
>TRBJ1-4|TRBV28|.
TGTGCCAGCAGTTTAGGTCCCGCGGGGAATGAAAAACTGTTTTTT
CASSLGPAGNEKLFF
>TRBJ2-7|TRBV5-6|TRBD2
TGTGCCAGCAGCTTGGCTGGACTAGCGGGTTACGAGCAGTACTTC
CASSLAGLAGYEQYF
>TRBJ2-7|TRBV7-2|.
TGTGCCAGCAGCCCCACTTGGTCAGGTTTTGACGAGCAGTACTTC
CASSPTWSGFDEQYF
>TRBJ2-3|TRBV15|.
TGTGCCACTGGAACGGACGCTTTTACAGGGGATACGCAGTATTTT
CATGTDAFTGDTQYF
>TRBJ1-3|TRBV2|.
TGTGCCAGCAGTCCAGGTCCGAACTCTGGAAACACCATATATTTT
CASSPGPNSGNTIYF
>TRBJ1-1|TRBV5-1|.
TGCGCCAGCAGCTTGGGGGGGGGCCTGGGTTTCTTT
CASSLGGGLGFF